The 31 T cell receptor beta chains listed next were all sequenced from one sample in a study of blood T cell repertoires in COVID-19 (dated by TCRdb to the early 2020s). Library preparation employed the immunoSEQ multiplex PCR assay. TCRdb re-hosts the immuneACCESS table, in-frame sequences only. Its copies lack some clones; in the studies checked, an unresolved V gene accounts for under half of them, and the cause for the rest is not known. For this sample the table gives about 160,000 clones, of which about 86% were detected only once. The ten largest clones add up to roughly 19% of the sample. The sequenced sample was peripheral blood. These receptors all stem from a woman over 75 with acute or convalescent COVID-19.

The chain employs TRBV7-9 and TRBJ1-1, with TRBD1 as a possible D gene (6 bases). Per germline, CDR1 SEHNR and CDR2 FQNEAQ (reference sequence). V lost 5 bases and J 1 base, leaving 11 bases between the germline ends. The CDR3 extends over 14 amino acids. CDR3 DNA: TGTGCCAGCAGCATAAAACAGGGGAACACTGAAGCTTTCTTT. Protein product: CASSIKQGNTEAFF.

J is TRBJ1-4 and V is TRBV7-9; D not certain. The CDR3 has 14 amino acids. Trimming took off 2 bases at V and 8 bases at J, with 12 bases between the two ends. Germline V lookup: CDR1 SEHNR, CDR2 FQNEAQ (reference sequence). The CDR3 DNA sequence: TGTGCCAGCAGCTTACGGGGTTTGGAGGAAAAACTGTTTTTT. Protein sequence: CASSLRGLEEKLFF.

This clone was seen a few times. The chain is built from TRBV15 and TRBJ1-1; a possible D gene is TRBD1 (6 bases). Germline CDR1 LNHNV, CDR2 YYDKDF (reference sequence). The CDR3 has 15 amino acids. Trimming took off 3 bases at V and 6 bases at J, with 17 bases between the two ends. CDR3 sequence: CATSSPRPAGAEAFF. The CDR3 nucleotides read TGTGCCACCAGCAGCCCCAGGCCCGCAGGGGCTGAAGCTTTCTTT. Full variable domain (outside the CDR3, taken from reference TRBV15 and TRBJ1-1): DAMVIQNPRYQVTQFGKPVTLSCSQTLNHNVMYWYQQKSSQAPKLLFHYYDKDFNNEADTPDNFQSRRPNTSFCFLDIRSPGLGDTAMYLCATSSPRPAGAEAFFGQGTRLTVV.

This sequence joins TRBV9 and TRBJ1-2, with 7 bases fitting TRBD1. J gave up 3 bases and V 3 bases, and 5 bases lay outside the gene matches. Germline-derived CDR1 and CDR2 are SGDLS and YYNGEE. CDR3 length equals 14 residues. The DNA of the CDR3 is TGTGCCAGCAGCGAAACTACAGGGGACTATGGCTACACCTTC. Protein product: CASSETTGDYGYTF.

This clone came up once. The V and J genes are TRBV19 and TRBJ1-2, with D tentatively TRBD1 (6 bases). Germline V gene data show CDR1 as LNHDA and CDR2 as SQIVND (reference sequence). The CDR3 runs 12 residues. Trimming left V 4 bases short and J 4 bases short, with 7 bases between. This CDR3 is CASSNRAYGYTF. Written as DNA, the CDR3 is TGTGCCAGTAGTAACAGGGCCTATGGCTACACCTTC.

This clone has more than one count but fewer than ten. The genes are TRBV7-2 and TRBJ2-1; TRBD1 matches at 7 bases. CDR3 size: 17 residues. V lost 2 bases to trimming and J lost 0 bases; unmatched junction nucleotides: 7. Germline V CDR1 and CDR2: SGHTA, FQGNSA. CDR3 coding DNA: TGTGCCAGCAGCTTATTCGCCAGGGGGAGCTCCTACAATGAGCAGTTCTTC. Amino acid sequence: CASSLFARGSSYNEQFF.

CDR3 nucleotide sequence: TGTGCCATCAGTTATAGGGACAGGGGACACTACGAGCAGTACTTC. Translated: CAISYRDRGHYEQYF. The V gene is TRBV10-3, the J gene TRBJ2-7; TRBD1 matches 10 bases. There are 15 residues in the CDR3. Trimming took 5 bases from V and 3 from J; bases not matched to a gene: 7. CDR1 and CDR2 (germline): ENHRY, SYGVKD.

DNA for the CDR3: TGTGCCAGCAGCGTGGGACTAGCGGCGAACACCGGGGAGCTGTTTTTT. It translates to CASSVGLAANTGELFF. This rearrangement joins TRBV9 to TRBJ2-2; 11 nucleotides agree with TRBD2. The CDR3 extends over 16 amino acids. Unmatched junction bases numbered 0, after V lost 2 bases and J lost 0 bases. CDR1 and CDR2 (germline): SGDLS, YYNGEE.

Here the CDR3 reads CASRRTGLNTEAFF. In nucleotides, the CDR3 is TGTGCCAGCAGAAGGACAGGGTTGAACACTGAAGCTTTCTTT. This sequence joins TRBV6-5 and TRBJ1-1; 8 bases line up with TRBD1. This CDR3 is 14 amino acids long. The germline V gene encodes CDR1 MNHEY and CDR2 SVGAGI. V trimming: 6 bases; J trimming: 0 bases; junction bases outside the gene matches: 3.

The genes are TRBV11-2 and TRBJ2-5; TRBD2 aligns across 12 bases. In germline, CDR1 is SGHAT, CDR2 FQNNGV. Trimming at V came to 7 bases and at J to 5 bases, leaving 17 bases not matched to a gene. This CDR3 is 18 amino acids long. The DNA for the CDR3 is TGTGCCAGCACCCCCTCATTCCGGGGACTAGCGGGTGAGGAGACCCAGTACTTC. Its translation is CASTPSFRGLAGEETQYF. The full variable domain, its missing parts supplied by reference TRBV11-2 and TRBJ2-5, is EAGVAQSPRYKIIEKRQSVAFWCNPISGHATLYWYQQILGQGPKLLIQFQNNGVVDDSQLPKDRFSAERLKGVDSTLKIQPAKLEDSAVYLCASTPSFRGLAGEETQYFGPGTRLLVL.

The chain is built from TRBV28 and TRBJ1-6; a possible D gene is TRBD1 (5 bases). Germline CDR1 is MDHEN and CDR2 is SYDVKM. The germline V and J ends were trimmed by 0 bases and 6 bases, with 15 bases remaining between them. The CDR3 has 17 residues. The CDR3 bases are TGTGCCAGCAGTTTATGGTTACGGCAGGGTGGTAATTCACCCCTCCACTTT. Translated: CASSLWLRQGGNSPLHF.

This chain joins TRBV4-3 and TRBJ2-1, with TRBD2 as a possible D gene (6 bases). The V and J ends lost 3 bases and 2 bases respectively, with 11 bases between them. Germline assignment: CDR1 LGHNA and CDR2 YSLEER. The CDR3 has 15 residues. The CDR3 protein is CASSQNRGTYNEQFF. In nucleotides, the CDR3 is TGCGCCAGCAGCCAGAACCGGGGGACCTACAATGAGCAGTTCTTC.

The chain combines TRBV10-3 with TRBJ1-1, with a possible D match to TRBD1 (5 bases). This CDR3 contains 16 residues. Deletions cut 3 bases from V and 1 base from J, with 15 bases between. Germline CDR1 ENHRY, CDR2 SYGVKD. DNA for the CDR3: TGTGCCATCAGTGACCAGGGCTCTCTTGAGAACACTGAAGCTTTCTTT. Translating gives CAISDQGSLENTEAFF.

The rearrangement uses TRBV2 and TRBJ1-5; D possibly corresponds to TRBD1 (6 bases). This CDR3 region has 14 residues. Germline CDR1 and CDR2: SNHLY and FYNNEI. V lost 1 base, J lost 8 bases, and 12 bases lay in between. The CDR3 loop reads CASSEDRAREPQHF. CDR3 nucleotide sequence: TGTGCCAGCAGTGAAGACAGGGCGAGGGAGCCCCAGCATTTT.

This clone has only a few counts. The V gene is TRBV19, the J gene TRBJ1-3; D unresolved. Germline CDR1 reads LNHDA; CDR2 reads SQIVND (reference sequence). Trimming removed 4 bases from V and 3 bases from J, with 10 bases in between. The CDR3 is 14 amino acids. This chain's CDR3 is CASSTRSYGNTIYF. The CDR3 DNA sequence: TGTGCCAGTAGTACGAGAAGCTATGGAAACACCATATATTTT.

The V gene is TRBV7-8, the J gene TRBJ2-7; a weak D match, TRBD2 (5 bases). The germline V gene encodes CDR1 SGHVS and CDR2 FQNEAQ. The CDR3 has 13 residues. V dropped 5 bases and J dropped 2 bases, with 10 bases sitting between them. The CDR3 DNA follows: TGTGCCAGCAGCCGAGCCGGGACCTACGAGCAGTACTTC. Translating gives CASSRAGTYEQYF.

For the CDR3, the DNA is TGTGCCAGCAGCTCGAGACTAGCGGGGGGGCCGGTCACCGGGGAGCTGTTTTTT. This encodes CASSSRLAGGPVTGELFF. The V call is TRBV5-5, the J call TRBJ2-2; 14 bases map to TRBD2. The CDR3 covers 18 residues. J was trimmed by 4 bases and V by 3 bases; bases with no gene match: 8. Germline V lookup: CDR1 SGHKS, CDR2 YYEKEE (reference sequence).

The chain is built from TRBV2 and TRBJ2-5, with a weak D call TRBD1 (6 bases). Germline CDR1 and CDR2: SNHLY and FYNNEI. The ends were cut back, 6 bases at V and 0 bases at J, with 8 bases in the middle. This CDR3 is 13 amino acids long. The CDR3: CASRDRNQETQYF. The CDR3 region has the DNA TGTGCCAGCAGGGACAGAAACCAAGAGACCCAGTACTTC. The whole variable domain, filled in from reference TRBV2 and TRBJ2-5, reads EPEVTQTPSHQVTQMGQEVILRCVPISNHLYFYWYRQILGQKVEFLVSFYNNEISEKSEIFDDQFSVERPDGSNFTLKIRSTKLEDSAMYFCASRDRNQETQYFGPGTRLLVL.

The chain links TRBV3-1 (or the pseudogene TRBV3-2) to TRBJ2-7; possibly TRBD2 for D (7 bases). Germline V gene sequence: CDR1 LGHDT, CDR2 YNNKEL (reference sequence). V lost 0 bases and J 3 bases, leaving 30 bases between the germline ends. This CDR3 spans 21 amino acids. The CDR3 DNA reads as TGTGCCAGCAGCCAAGATACCCCTCTTGCACAAGGGGGGGGAACCCTCTACGAGCAGTACTTC. Translated, it gives CASSQDTPLAQGGGTLYEQYF.

The V and J genes are TRBV15 and TRBJ2-7; 8 bases agree with TRBD1. The CDR3 consists of 15 residues. Looked up from germline, CDR1 is LNHNV and CDR2 is YYDKDF (reference sequence). The trim removed 3 bases at V and 3 bases at J, leaving 7 bases unmatched. The CDR3 here is CATSSAGTGFYEQYF. CDR3 DNA: TGTGCCACCAGCAGTGCCGGGACAGGCTTCTACGAGCAGTACTTC.

The chain links TRBV29-1 to TRBJ1-2, with D possibly TRBD1 on 5 matching bases. V lost 6 bases to trimming and J lost 4 bases, with 9 bases between them. This CDR3 comprises 11 residues. Germline assignment: CDR1 SQVTM and CDR2 ANQGSEA. The CDR3 bases are TGCAGCGTAAGGACAATCTATGGCTACACCTTC. It is translated as CSVRTIYGYTF.

The gene calls are TRBV5-1 and TRBJ1-6, with D maybe TRBD1 (5 bases). The V end was cut by 0 bases, the J end by 6 bases, with 16 bases between. The germline gives CDR1 SGHRS, CDR2 YFSETQ. The CDR3 extends over 17 amino acids. CDR3 loop: CASSLEGAVDPNSPLHF. For the CDR3, the DNA is TGCGCCAGCAGCTTGGAAGGGGCCGTTGATCCTAATTCACCCCTCCACTTT.

For this clone: At the DNA level, this CDR3 is encoded by other sequences in the same sample as well. The rearrangement uses TRBV9 and TRBJ2-2; 7 nucleotides agree with TRBD2. Germline CDR1 is SGDLS and CDR2 is YYNGEE. J lost 1 base, V lost 2 bases, and 2 bases had no gene match. There are 15 residues in the CDR3. The CDR3: CASSVSGGNTGELFF. CDR3 nucleotides: TGTGCCAGCAGCGTTTCGGGAGGGAACACCGGGGAGCTGTTTTTT.

This clone appeared once. The chain links TRBV19 to TRBJ2-2, with a possible D match to TRBD1 (5 bases). The V end was cut by 1 base, the J end by 2 bases, with 8 bases between. Germline V lookup: CDR1 LNHDA, CDR2 SQIVND (reference sequence). The length of the CDR3 is 15 residues. This CDR3 reads CASSIGQGNTGELFF. In DNA form, the CDR3 reads TGTGCCAGTAGTATAGGGCAGGGAAACACCGGGGAGCTGTTTTTT.

This clone was found a few times. The chain recombines TRBV5-6 with TRBJ1-5; D gene uncertain. The CDR3 is made up of 16 amino acids. V lost 1 base and J lost 0, with 11 bases in between. Germline V gene data show CDR1 as SGHDT and CDR2 as YYEEEE. CDR3 region: CASSLWASYSNQPQHF. CDR3 nucleotides: TGTGCCAGCAGCTTGTGGGCATCCTATAGCAATCAGCCCCAGCATTTT.

The chain employs TRBV7-8 and TRBJ1-5; 8 bases line up with TRBD1. Germline V gene data show CDR1 as SGHVS and CDR2 as FQNEAQ. This CDR3 is 15 amino acids long. With V trimmed by 4 bases and J by 3 bases, 5 bases remained unmatched. In nucleotides, the CDR3 is TGTGCCAGCAGCTATTCGGGACAGGCCAATCAGCCCCAGCATTTT. This codes for CASSYSGQANQPQHF.

The V and J genes are TRBV7-3 and TRBJ2-5, with 11 bases lining up with TRBD2. Losses at the gene ends were 8 bases for V and 2 bases for J; bases not matched to a gene: 7. In germline, CDR1 is SGHTA, CDR2 FQGTGA. The CDR3 length is 15 residues. CDR3 sequence (DNA): TGTGCCAGCGGTTTAGCGGGGGGGACACAAGAGACCCAGTACTTC. It is translated as CASGLAGGTQETQYF.

Note on this clone: The junction does not match germline at one end; this may be a read error. This rearrangement joins TRBV14 to TRBJ2-3; D possibly corresponds to TRBD1 (7 bases). The germline V gene encodes CDR1 SGHDN and CDR2 FVKESK. The CDR3 runs 15 residues. CDR3 sequence (DNA): TGTGCCAGCAGCCAAGGACTAGGGGGCACGGATACGCAGTATTTT. Translation gives CASSQGLGGTDTQYF.

V usage is TRBV19 and J usage is TRBJ1-2; D might be TRBD1 (6 bases). Germline-derived CDR1 and CDR2 are LNHDA and SQIVND (reference sequence). The V and J ends lost 7 bases and 0 bases respectively, with 18 bases between them. CDR3 length: 16 amino acids. CDR3 in DNA: TGTGCCAGTAACCCTCGGGGGGCCCATTCTAACTATGGCTACACCTTC. Its protein is CASNPRGAHSNYGYTF.

The chain is built from TRBV28 and TRBJ1-4; D gene ambiguous. Trimming left V 8 bases short and J 7 bases short, with 14 bases between. Germline V gene lookup returns CDR1 MDHEN and CDR2 SYDVKM. This CDR3 is built from 13 residues. As DNA, the CDR3 is TGTGCCAGCGGTTATATCGTCGGTGAAAAACTGTTTTTT. It translates to CASGYIVGEKLFF.

J is TRBJ1-2 and V is TRBV19; D not certain. The CDR3 extends over 14 amino acids. With 5 bases removed from V and 2 bases from J, the gap between germline ends came to 12 bases. Per germline, CDR1 LNHDA and CDR2 SQIVND (reference sequence). As DNA, the CDR3 is TGTGCCAGTAGTCCCGGTCGAGGGAACTATGGCTACACCTTC. It is translated as CASSPGRGNYGYTF.